This TCR beta chain is drawn from a study of blood T cell repertoires in COVID-19. Concerning this clone itself: The junction differs from germline at one of its ends, possibly a read error.

In the original workflow: Estimates of nucleated cell counts were drawn from the amplification of reference gene primers. The data were produced by immunoSEQ multiplex PCR, yet TCRdb's version contains in-frame clones alone and is incomplete. V, J and clone size reflect that table, while D and trimming were determined from the DNA. The repertoire holds 84,000 or so clones, approximately 80% seen once, with roughly a sixth in the top ten. Germline loops: CDR1 SSHAT, CDR2 FNYEAQ (reference sequence). This CDR3 comprises 18 residues. The chain couples TRBV7-7 to TRBJ1-6; possibly TRBD1 for D (6 bases). The sequencing sample was made of peripheral blood. This TCR was sampled from an elderly woman with acute or convalescent COVID-19. CDR3 DNA sequence: TGTGCTAGCAGCTCGCGTGATACAGGGTACTCCTATAATTCACCCCTCCACTTT. Translation: CASSSRDTGYSYNSPLHF.